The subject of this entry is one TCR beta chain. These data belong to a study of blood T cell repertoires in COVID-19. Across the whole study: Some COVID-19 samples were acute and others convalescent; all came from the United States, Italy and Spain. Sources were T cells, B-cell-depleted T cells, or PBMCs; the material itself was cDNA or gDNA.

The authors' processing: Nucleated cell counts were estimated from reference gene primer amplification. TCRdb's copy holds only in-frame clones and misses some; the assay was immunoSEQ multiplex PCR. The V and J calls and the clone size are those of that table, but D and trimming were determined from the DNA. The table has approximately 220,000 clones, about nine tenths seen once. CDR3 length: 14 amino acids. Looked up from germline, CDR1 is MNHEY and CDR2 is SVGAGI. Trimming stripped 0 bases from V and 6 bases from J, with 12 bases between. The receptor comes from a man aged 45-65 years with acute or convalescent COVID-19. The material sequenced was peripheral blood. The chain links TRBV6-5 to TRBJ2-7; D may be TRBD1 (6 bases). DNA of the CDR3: TGTGCCAGCAGTTACTCGGGGGCCCCGGGCGAGCAGTACTTC. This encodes CASSYSGAPGEQYF.